A selection of T cell receptor beta chains follows, all from one sample in a study of shared clonotypes between healthy human individuals. TCRdb's table, derived via immunoSEQ multiplex PCR, lists solely in-frame clones and lacks some. The sample has a few million clones; 85% to 95% are singletons. The sample was naive CD4+ T cells from PBMCs. The receptor set was obtained from a man aged 18 to 29 in good health. Some clones in this sample may be carry-over from other donors' samples. CDR3s include the opening cysteine and the closing phenylalanine or tryptophan. Each record gives: clone size, J gene, D gene, V gene, CDR3 protein, CDR3 DNA. A D gene is named only where the DNA matches it firmly. Clone size appears in some rows only: once, few, many, or a class for an expanded clone.

>-|TRBJ1-1|TRBD1|TRBV6-6
CASSSPETGPRTEAFF
TGTGCCAGCAGTTCACCAGAGACAGGGCCCAGGACTGAAGCTTTCTTT
>-|TRBJ1-2|-|TRBV6-4
CASSAEQGSGYTF
TGTGCCAGCAGTGCAGAACAGGGATCTGGCTACACCTTC
>-|TRBJ2-5|-|TRBV18
CASSPREARGLGETQYF
TGTGCCAGCTCACCGCGGGAGGCCAGGGGGCTCGGGGAGACCCAGTACTTC
>-|TRBJ1-4|-|TRBV2
CASSVISNEKLFF
TGTGCCAGCAGTGTGATCAGTAATGAAAAACTGTTTTTT
>once|TRBJ1-1|-|TRBV5-1
CASSLVGRVDTEAFF
TGCGCCAGCAGCTTGGTGGGACGAGTGGACACTGAAGCTTTCTTT
>-|TRBJ2-7|-|TRBV20-1
CSAGTYEQYF
TGCAGTGCCGGGACCTACGAGCAGTACTTC
>once|TRBJ2-1|-|TRBV4-1
CASSQQIMQGNEQFF
TGCGCCAGCAGCCAACAAATCATGCAGGGGAATGAGCAGTTCTTC
>once|TRBJ2-6|-|TRBV5-1
CASTLGVSTILGANVLTF
TGCGCCAGCACCCTGGGGGTCTCTACCATCCTGGGGGCCAACGTCCTGACTTTC
>few|TRBJ1-1|-|TRBV4-1
CASSPAVQNTEAFF
TGCGCCAGCAGCCCCGCCGTCCAGAACACTGAAGCTTTCTTT
>-|TRBJ1-5|TRBD1|TRBV9
CASSRTGVYQPQHF
TGTGCCAGCAGCAGGACAGGGGTTTATCAGCCCCAGCATTTT
>-|TRBJ2-1|-|TRBV7-2
CASSLLGPPTPVEQFF
TGTGCCAGCAGCTTATTGGGCCCCCCGACTCCAGTCGAGCAGTTCTTC
>-|TRBJ1-1|-|TRBV10-3
CAISEYRRGTEAFF
TGTGCCATCAGTGAATACAGGAGGGGCACTGAAGCTTTCTTT
>-|TRBJ2-3|-|TRBV7-6
CASSSFWGGVTSTDTQYF
TGTGCCAGCAGCTCCTTTTGGGGCGGGGTGACTAGCACAGATACGCAGTATTTT
>-|TRBJ1-5|-|TRBV4-2
CASSQGISSSNQPQHF
TGTGCCAGCAGCCAGGGGATCAGCAGTAGCAATCAGCCCCAGCATTTT
>-|TRBJ1-5|-|TRBV28
CASSFIPGNQPQHF
TGTGCCAGCAGTTTTATCCCTGGCAATCAGCCCCAGCATTTT
>-|TRBJ2-7|TRBD1|TRBV6-6
CASSVGQGSYEQYF
TGTGCCAGCAGTGTGGGACAGGGCTCCTACGAGCAGTACTTC
>-|TRBJ2-2|-|TRBV14
CASSQVTGAITGELFF
TGTGCCAGCAGCCAAGTTACTGGGGCAATCACCGGGGAGCTGTTTTTT
>-|TRBJ1-4|-|TRBV28
CATKGHFAATNEKLFF
TGTGCCACAAAGGGTCACTTTGCAGCAACTAATGAAAAACTGTTTTTT
>-|TRBJ2-1|-|TRBV9
CASSDQGFLEQFF
TGTGCCAGCAGCGACCAAGGGTTTCTTGAGCAGTTCTTC
>once|TRBJ1-4|-|TRBV11-2
CASSFRGRYEKLFF
TGTGCCAGCAGCTTTAGGGGGAGATACGAAAAACTGTTTTTT
>-|TRBJ1-5|-|TRBV18
CASSRSNSNQPQHF
TGTGCCAGCTCCCGTTCGAATAGCAATCAGCCCCAGCATTTT
>-|TRBJ2-2|-|TRBV7-8
CASSPEGVGSNTGELFF
TGTGCCAGCAGCCCCGAGGGGGTAGGGTCGAACACCGGGGAGCTGTTTTTT
>-|TRBJ1-2|TRBD1|TRBV27
CASSFGATGDYGYTF
TGTGCCAGCAGTTTTGGGGCTACAGGGGACTATGGCTACACCTTC
>-|TRBJ2-4|TRBD1|TRBV5-4
CASSPGAGGDIQYF
TGTGCCAGCAGCCCCGGGGCAGGGGGCGACATTCAGTACTTC
>-|TRBJ2-7|-|TRBV21-1
CASSKVAPTGDYEQYF
TGTGCCAGCAGCAAAGTAGCACCGACAGGGGACTACGAGCAGTACTTC
>-|TRBJ2-7|-|TRBV28
CASSLRSWISSYEQYF
TGTGCCAGCAGTTTACGGTCCTGGATTAGCTCCTACGAGCAGTACTTC
>-|TRBJ1-5|TRBD1|TRBV4-2
CASSQGRVGGPSQPQHF
TGTGCCAGCAGCCAAGGAAGAGTAGGGGGCCCTAGTCAGCCCCAGCATTTT
>-|TRBJ2-6|-|TRBV19
CASSIEGAVSGANVLTF
TGTGCCAGTAGTATAGAGGGCGCTGTCTCTGGGGCCAACGTCCTGACTTTC